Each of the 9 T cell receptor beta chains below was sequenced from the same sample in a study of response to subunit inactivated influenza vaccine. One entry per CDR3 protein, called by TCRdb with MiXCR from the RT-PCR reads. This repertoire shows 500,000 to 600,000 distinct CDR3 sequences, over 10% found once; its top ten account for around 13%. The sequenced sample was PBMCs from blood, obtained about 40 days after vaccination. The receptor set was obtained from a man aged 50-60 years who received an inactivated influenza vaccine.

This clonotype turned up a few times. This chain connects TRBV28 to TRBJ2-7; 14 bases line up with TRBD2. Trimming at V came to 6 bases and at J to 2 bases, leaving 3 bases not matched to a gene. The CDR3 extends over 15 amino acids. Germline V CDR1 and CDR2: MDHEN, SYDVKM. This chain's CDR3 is CASRKTSGRAYEQYF. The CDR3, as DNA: TGTGCCAGCAGAAAGACTAGCGGGAGGGCCTACGAGCAGTACTTC.

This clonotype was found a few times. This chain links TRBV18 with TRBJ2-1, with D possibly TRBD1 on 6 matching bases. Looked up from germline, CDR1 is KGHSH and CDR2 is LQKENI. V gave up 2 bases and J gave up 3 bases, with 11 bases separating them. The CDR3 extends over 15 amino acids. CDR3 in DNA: TGTGCCAGCTCACCATCGACAGGACACTACAATGAGCAGTTCTTC. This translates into CASSPSTGHYNEQFF.

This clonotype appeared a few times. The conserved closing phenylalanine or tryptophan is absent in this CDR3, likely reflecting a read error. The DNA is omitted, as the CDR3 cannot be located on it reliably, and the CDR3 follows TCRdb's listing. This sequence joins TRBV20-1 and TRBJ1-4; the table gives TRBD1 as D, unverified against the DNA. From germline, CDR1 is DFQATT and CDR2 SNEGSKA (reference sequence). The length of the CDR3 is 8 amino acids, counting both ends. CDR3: CSAREGAA.

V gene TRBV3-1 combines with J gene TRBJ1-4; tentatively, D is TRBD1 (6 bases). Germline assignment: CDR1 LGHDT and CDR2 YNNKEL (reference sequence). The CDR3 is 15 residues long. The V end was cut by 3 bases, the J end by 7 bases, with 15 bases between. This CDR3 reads CASSHSSGAGEKLFF. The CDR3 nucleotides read TGTGCCAGCAGCCACAGTTCGGGGGCGGGTGAAAAACTGTTTTTT.

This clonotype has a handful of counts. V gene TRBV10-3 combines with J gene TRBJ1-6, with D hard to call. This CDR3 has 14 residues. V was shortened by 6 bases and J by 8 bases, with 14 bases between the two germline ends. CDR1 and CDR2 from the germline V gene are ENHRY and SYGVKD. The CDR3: CAIRPNTRDSPLHF. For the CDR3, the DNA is TGTGCCATCAGACCGAACACAAGGGATTCACCCCTCCACTTT.

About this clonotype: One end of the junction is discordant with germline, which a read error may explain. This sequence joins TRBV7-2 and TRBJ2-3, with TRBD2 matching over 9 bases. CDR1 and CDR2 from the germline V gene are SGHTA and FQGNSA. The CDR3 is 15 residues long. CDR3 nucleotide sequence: TGTGCCAGCAGCTTACAAGCGGGGGGAGTAGATACGCAGTCTTTT. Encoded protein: CASSLQAGGVDTQSF.

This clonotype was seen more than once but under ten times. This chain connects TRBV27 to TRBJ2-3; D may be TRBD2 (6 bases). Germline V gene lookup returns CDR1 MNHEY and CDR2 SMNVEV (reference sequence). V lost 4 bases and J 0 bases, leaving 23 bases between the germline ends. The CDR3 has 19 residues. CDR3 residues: CASSSIRLGTGPSTDTQYF. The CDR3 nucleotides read TGTGCCAGCAGTTCAATCCGACTTGGGACTGGGCCTAGCACAGATACGCAGTATTTT.

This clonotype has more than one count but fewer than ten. The CDR3 here is CSGQGEMETQYF. DNA for the CDR3: TGCAGCGGGCAGGGGGAAATGGAGACCCAGTACTTC. J is TRBJ2-5 and V is TRBV29-1; 7 nucleotides match TRBD1. Germline-derived CDR1 and CDR2 are SQVTM and ANQGSEA. The CDR3 is made up of 12 amino acids. The ends lost 7 bases at V and 5 bases at J; junction bases unmatched: 7.

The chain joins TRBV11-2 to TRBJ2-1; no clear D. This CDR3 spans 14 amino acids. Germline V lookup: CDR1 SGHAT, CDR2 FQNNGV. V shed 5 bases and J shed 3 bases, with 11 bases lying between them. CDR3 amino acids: CASSNDPVYNEQFF. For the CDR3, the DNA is TGTGCCAGCAGCAACGACCCGGTCTACAATGAGCAGTTCTTC.